This TCR beta chain appears in the sequencing data of a study of shared T cell receptors in the human thymus. The CDR3 length is 12 residues. The germline V gene encodes CDR1 ENHRY and CDR2 SYGVKD. With 9 bases clipped from V and 4 bases from J, the junction kept 1 base outside the gene matches. The data were produced by immunoSEQ multiplex PCR, yet TCRdb's version contains in-frame clones alone and is incomplete. This sample carries hundreds of thousands of clones, 95% of them seen once, and the ten largest clones take 0.015% to 0.025%. Sequencing input: thymocytes. The chain recombines TRBV10-3 with TRBJ2-2, with 8 bases that match TRBD1. The sequence derives from a human donor. CDR3 protein: CAIGQGTGELFF. For the CDR3, the DNA is TGTGCCATTGGACAGGGCACCGGGGAGCTGTTTTTT.